These 15 T cell receptor beta chains were all obtained from the same sample, sequenced in a study of shared clonotypes between healthy human individuals. Using immunoSEQ multiplex PCR, the repertoire was profiled, and TCRdb retains in-frame clones only, with some absent. The sample lists around 1.9 million clones, about 92% occurring once. The naive CD8 subset, CD45RO-negative cells positively selected for CCR7, excluded terminally differentiated effector memory CD45RA+ cells. Sequencing was performed on naive CD8+ T cells from PBMCs. These receptors came from a man between 18 and 29 years old in good health. Some clones in this sample may be carry-over from other donors' samples.

The V gene is TRBV9, the J gene TRBJ2-3; D might be TRBD1 (6 bases). V was pared by 2 bases and J by 0 bases, with 19 bases between. This CDR3 is 18 amino acids long. From germline, CDR1 is SGDLS and CDR2 YYNGEE. CDR3 in DNA: TGTGCCAGCAGCGTTGGTAGGGCGAGGACAGCTAGCACAGATACGCAGTATTTT. This encodes CASSVGRARTASTDTQYF.

The rearrangement links TRBV28 to TRBJ1-1; D is ambiguous. The CDR3 sequence is 10 residues long. Deletions cut 3 bases from V and 9 bases from J, with 5 bases between. Germline V CDR1 and CDR2: MDHEN, SYDVKM. The CDR3 sequence is CASSFTQAFF. CDR3 in DNA: TGTGCCAGCAGTTTCACACAAGCTTTCTTT.

The chain uses TRBV6-6 and TRBJ2-3; no definite D call. The CDR3 totals 15 residues. CDR1 is MNHNY and CDR2 is SVGAGI in the germline V gene (reference sequence). V was pared by 4 bases and J by 1 base, with 12 bases between. The CDR3: CASSFGARGTDTQYF. The CDR3 DNA follows: TGTGCCAGCAGTTTCGGTGCCAGAGGCACAGATACGCAGTATTTT.

This chain links TRBV5-4 with TRBJ1-2; possibly TRBD1 for D (5 bases). The V end was cut by 2 bases, the J end by 6 bases, with 17 bases between. CDR1 SGHNT and CDR2 YYREEE come from the germline V gene (reference sequence). CDR3 size: 15 residues. The CDR3: CASSLIGARRDGYTF. The CDR3 DNA is TGTGCCAGCAGCTTAATAGGGGCGCGAAGGGATGGCTACACCTTC. Looking up the rest from reference TRBV5-4 and TRBJ1-2 gives the full variable domain: ETGVTQSPTHLIKTRGQQVTLRCSSQSGHNTVSWYQQALGQGPQFIFQYYREEENGRGNFPPRFSGLQFPNYSSELNVNALELDDSALYLCASSLIGARRDGYTFGSGTRLTVV.

The chain employs TRBV29-1 and TRBJ2-2; D remains unclear. Germline V gene data show CDR1 as SQVTM and CDR2 as ANQGSEA. The CDR3 loop spans 12 amino acids. V was shortened by 0 bases and J by 4 bases, with 3 bases between the two germline ends. The CDR3 nucleotides read TGCAGCGTTGAAGATCGCACCGGGGAGCTGTTTTTT. Encoded protein: CSVEDRTGELFF.

This chain links TRBV28 with TRBJ2-1, with 8 nucleotides matching TRBD2. Germline CDR1 and CDR2: MDHEN and SYDVKM. CDR3 length equals 14 residues. V trimming: 2 bases; J trimming: 9 bases; junction bases outside the gene matches: 6. CDR3 in DNA: TGTGCCAGCAGTTTAACGGCTAGCGGGCGTGAGCAGTTCTTC. This codes for CASSLTASGREQFF.

The V and J genes are TRBV28 and TRBJ1-5; no reliable D call. V was pared by 10 bases and J by 2 bases, with 21 bases between. There are 16 residues in the CDR3. CDR1 is MDHEN, CDR2 SYDVKM, per germline. CDR3 in DNA: TGTGCCACCTGGGCCTCTGGGCTGAGGGGCAATCAGCCCCAGCATTTT. This encodes CATWASGLRGNQPQHF. The variable domain in full, with the rest retrieved from reference TRBV28 and TRBJ1-5, is DVKVTQSSRYLVKRTGEKVFLECVQDMDHENMFWYRQDPGLGLRLIYFSYDVKMKEKGDIPEGYSVSREKKERFSLILESASTNQTSMYLCATWASGLRGNQPQHFGDGTRLSIL.

This clone was observed a single time. The rearrangement links TRBV29-1 to TRBJ1-1; unclear D gene. The CDR3 runs to 11 residues. The V end was cut by 4 bases, the J end by 7 bases, with 10 bases between. Germline assignment: CDR1 SQVTM and CDR2 ANQGSEA. The CDR3 DNA follows: TGCAGCGTTGGGTCGGGGATTGAAGCTTTCTTT. This codes for CSVGSGIEAFF.

The chain employs TRBV5-1 and TRBJ2-1; 10 bases agree with TRBD2. J lost 8 bases, V lost 4 bases, and 15 bases had no gene match. This CDR3 is built from 17 residues. Germline V gene sequence: CDR1 SGHRS, CDR2 YFSETQ. The CDR3 protein is CASSPNIAGGPNHEQFF. DNA of the CDR3: TGCGCCAGCAGCCCGAACATAGCGGGAGGACCTAACCATGAGCAGTTCTTC. Full variable domain (outside the CDR3, taken from reference TRBV5-1 and TRBJ2-1): KAGVTQTPRYLIKTRGQQVTLSCSPISGHRSVSWYQQTPGQGLQFLFEYFSETQRNKGNFPGRFSGRQFSNSRSEMNVSTLELGDSALYLCASSPNIAGGPNHEQFFGPGTRLTVL.

This chain links TRBV27 with TRBJ2-5, with D unresolved. The ends were cut back, 3 bases at V and 1 base at J, with 6 bases in the middle. The V gene's germline CDR1 is MNHEY and CDR2 SMNVEV (reference sequence). The CDR3 runs 13 residues. The CDR3 sequence: CASSFRSQETQYF. The DNA of the CDR3 is TGTGCCAGCAGTTTTCGCAGCCAAGAGACCCAGTACTTC.

The chain has TRBV2 and TRBJ2-5; no reliable D call. V was trimmed by 2 bases and J by 3 bases, leaving 10 bases between them. The CDR3 has 14 amino acids. Germline-derived CDR1 and CDR2 are SNHLY and FYNNEI. The chain's CDR3 is CASSEWVEKETQYF. The CDR3 region has the DNA TGTGCCAGCAGTGAATGGGTCGAGAAAGAGACCCAGTACTTC. The entire variable domain, with the rest obtained from reference TRBV2 and TRBJ2-5, is as follows: EPEVTQTPSHQVTQMGQEVILRCVPISNHLYFYWYRQILGQKVEFLVSFYNNEISEKSEIFDDQFSVERPDGSNFTLKIRSTKLEDSAMYFCASSEWVEKETQYFGPGTRLLVL.

The chain employs TRBV28 and TRBJ2-2, with D tentatively TRBD2 (6 bases). The CDR3 covers 16 residues. Trimming cost V 6 bases and J 4 bases, with 18 bases left between them. Per the germline V gene, CDR1 is MDHEN and CDR2 is SYDVKM. The CDR3 spells CASSLPEGRGTGELFF. The CDR3 DNA reads TGTGCCAGCAGCCTACCGGAGGGCCGGGGCACCGGGGAGCTGTTTTTT.

A few counts support this clone. The genes are TRBV25-1 and TRBJ1-1, with D uncertain. The germline V gene encodes CDR1 MGHDK and CDR2 SYGVNS. The CDR3 contains 13 residues. Trimming shortened V by 4 bases and J by 4 bases, and 10 bases separated the two germline ends. CDR3: CASSATVGTEAFF. In DNA, the CDR3 is TGTGCCAGCAGTGCTACAGTGGGCACTGAAGCTTTCTTT.

About this clone itself: Other DNA sequences in the sample encode the same CDR3. V is TRBV27 and J is TRBJ2-7; no firm D call. Trimming cost V 6 bases and J 0 bases, with 3 bases left between them. Per the germline V gene, CDR1 is MNHEY and CDR2 is SMNVEV (reference sequence). This CDR3 region has 11 residues. The CDR3 reads CASSSSYEQYF. CDR3 sequence (DNA): TGTGCCAGCAGCAGCTCCTACGAGCAGTACTTC.

This chain uses TRBV10-3 with TRBJ2-3; possible D gene TRBD2, 7 bases. This CDR3 comprises 13 residues. The V end was cut by 6 bases, the J end by 1 base, with 8 bases between. Germline CDR1 is ENHRY and CDR2 is SYGVKD. The CDR3 nucleotides are TGTGCCATCAGCGGGGGGCGCACAGATACGCAGTATTTT. Protein sequence: CAISGGRTDTQYF.